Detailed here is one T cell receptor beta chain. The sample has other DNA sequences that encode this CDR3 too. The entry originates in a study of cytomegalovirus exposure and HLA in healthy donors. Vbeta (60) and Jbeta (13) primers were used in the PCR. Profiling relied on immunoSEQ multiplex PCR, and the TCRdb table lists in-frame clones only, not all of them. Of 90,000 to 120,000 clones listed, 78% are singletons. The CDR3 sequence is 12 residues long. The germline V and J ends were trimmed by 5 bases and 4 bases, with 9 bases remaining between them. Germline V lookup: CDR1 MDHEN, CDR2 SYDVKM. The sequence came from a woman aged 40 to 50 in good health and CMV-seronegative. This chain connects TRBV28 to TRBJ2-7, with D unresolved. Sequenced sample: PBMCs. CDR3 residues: CASSRQAYEQYF. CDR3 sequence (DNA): TGTGCCAGCAGTAGGCAGGCGTACGAGCAGTACTTC.